These T cell receptor beta chains were read from a single sample in a study of CD8 T cells in ankylosing spondylitis. TCRdb re-called the 5' RACE reads with MiXCR, one entry per CDR3 protein. The sample has under 250,000 distinct CDR3 sequences; 7% to 10% are singletons. The specimen sequenced was blood, either unsorted or a sorted T cell fraction (not recorded which). The source is a female donor with ankylosing spondylitis or in good health (not recorded which). Each CDR3 is given with its conserved first and last residue. Each record gives: clone size, D gene, J gene, V gene, CDR3 DNA, CDR3 protein. The D gene is left open where the match is weak. Size tells how often a clone was seen (once, few, many) or the class of an expanded clone, and some rows leave it out.

>NA|TRBD2|TRBJ2-1|TRBV18
TGTGCCAGCTCACCAATTTCCCTAGCGGGAGTTAATGAGCAGTTCTTC
CASSPISLAGVNEQFF
>many|TRBD1|TRBJ2-2|TRBV29-1
TGCAGCGTTGAAACGGGGCAGGGGGCCGGGGAGCTGTTTTTT
CSVETGQGAGELFF
>NA|NA|TRBJ2-7|TRBV7-9
TGTGCCAGCAGCCATTCGGGGGAGGTCTACGAGCAGTACTTC
CASSHSGEVYEQYF
>many|TRBD2|TRBJ2-1|TRBV5-6
TGTGCCAGCAGCTTCACTAGCGGAACAATCAATGAGCAGTTCTTC
CASSFTSGTINEQFF
>few|NA|TRBJ2-5|TRBV27
TGTGCCAGCAGTTTGTACGGACAAGCCCAAGAGACCCAGTACTTC
CASSLYGQAQETQYF
>many|NA|TRBJ2-1|TRBV6-2/TRBV6-3
TGTGCCAGCAGTAAACTAGGATTTGAGCAGTTCTTC
CASSKLGFEQFF
>many|NA|TRBJ2-4|TRBV20-1
TGCAGTGCTGAAACCTACCTACAAACCAAAATAGCCAAAAACATTCAGTACTTC
CSAETYLQTKIAKNIQYF
>NA|NA|TRBJ2-1|TRBV28
TGTGCCAGCAGTTCCCTGGGTCTTGAGGGAAATGAGCAGTTCTTC
CASSSLGLEGNEQFF
>many|TRBD1|TRBJ2-1|TRBV29-1
TGCAGCGTTACAGGGGGCGCTTTTAATGAGCAGTTCTTC
CSVTGGAFNEQFF
>many|TRBD2|TRBJ2-3|TRBV12-3/TRBV12-4
TGTGCCAGCAGCACCATAGCGGGAACAGATACGCAGTATTTT
CASSTIAGTDTQYF
>NA|TRBD2|TRBJ2-1|TRBV12-3/TRBV12-4
TGTGCCAGCTACTCTAGCGGGTCCTACAATGAGCAGTTCTTC
CASYSSGSYNEQFF
>many|NA|TRBJ2-5|TRBV24-1
TGTGCCACCAGTGATGGGACCCAGGGGACCCAGTACTTC
CATSDGTQGTQYF
>many|NA|TRBJ2-5|TRBV15
TGTGCCACCAGTCACATTCCGGGACGACAAGAGACCCAGTACTTC
CATSHIPGRQETQYF
>many|NA|TRBJ1-5|TRBV7-2
TGTGCCAGCAGCTTAGACAGTGCTAGCAATCAGCCCCAGCATTTT
CASSLDSASNQPQHF
>once|TRBD1|TRBJ2-6|TRBV9
TGTGCCAGCAGCTCCCATCCCGGGACAGGGGGCATTGGGGCCAACGTCCTGACTTTC
CASSSHPGTGGIGANVLTF
>few|NA|TRBJ1-2|TRBV14
TGTGCCAGCAGCCAGACTGGGTGGAAGATAAATGGCTACACCTTC
CASSQTGWKINGYTF
>many|TRBD2|TRBJ2-4|TRBV20-1
TGCAGTGCTGGGGACTACATCGGGACAAACATTCAGTACTTC
CSAGDYIGTNIQYF
>many|NA|TRBJ2-1|TRBV12-3/TRBV12-4
TGTGCCAGCAGTTCTAGCGCCCTTCGGTTCTTC
CASSSSALRFF
>NA|NA|TRBJ2-4|TRBV6-2/TRBV6-3
TGTGCCAGCAGTTACGTAGGGGGAAACATTCAGTACTTC
CASSYVGGNIQYF
>many|NA|TRBJ2-1|TRBV12-3/TRBV12-4
TGTGCCAGCAGTTTAGTCTCTCGGTTTGGACAGTCACGCGGAGGGTACAATGAGCAGTTCTTC
CASSLVSRFGQSRGGYNEQFF
>many|NA|TRBJ1-6|TRBV10-3
TGTGCCATCAGGGGCCCAGTCAATTCACCCCTCCACTTT
CAIRGPVNSPLHF
>many|NA|TRBJ2-5|TRBV4-3
TGCGCCAGCAGCCAAGGTCCTAGCAAAGAGACCCAGTACTTC
CASSQGPSKETQYF
>many|NA|TRBJ2-1|TRBV27
TGTGCCAGCCGTAGCGGTCCCTACAACAATGAGCAGTTCTTC
CASRSGPYNNEQFF
>many|TRBD1|TRBJ1-2|TRBV28
TGTGCCAGCAGTTTATTCGACAGGGGAGGAGGCTACACCTTC
CASSLFDRGGGYTF
>NA|NA|TRBJ1-2|TRBV18
TGTGCCAGCTCACCACCAAGGGATGGGGGCTACACCTTC
CASSPPRDGGYTF
>many|TRBD1|TRBJ1-5|TRBV12-3/TRBV12-4
TGTGCCAGCAGGGGACAGAATCAGCCCCAGCATTTT
CASRGQNQPQHF
>many|TRBD1|TRBJ1-2|TRBV2
TGTGCCAGCCTTACGCTCGGGACAGCTAACTATGGCTACACCTTC
CASLTLGTANYGYTF
>many|TRBD1|TRBJ2-4|TRBV6-1
TGTGCCAGCAGTAGGGACAGCCTAGCCAAAAACATTCAGTACTTC
CASSRDSLAKNIQYF
>many|NA|TRBJ1-6|TRBV7-8
TGTGCCAGCAGCATCCTCTTGGGGGGATCGAAGAATTCACCCCTCCACTTT
CASSILLGGSKNSPLHF
>many|NA|TRBJ2-2|TRBV29-1
TGCAGCGTCGGGTCGACAGTGAACACCGGGGAGCTGTTTTTT
CSVGSTVNTGELFF
>many|NA|TRBJ2-2|TRBV29-1
TGCAGCGTTGATGTGAACACCGGGGAGCTGTTTTTT
CSVDVNTGELFF
>few|TRBD2|TRBJ2-1|TRBV6-2/TRBV6-3
TGTGCCAGCAGGAGAGGACTAGCGGGTCATGAGCAGTTCTTC
CASRRGLAGHEQFF
>many|NA|TRBJ1-2|TRBV10-3
TGTGCCACCACCAGAACAGGGAGGGACTATGGCTACACCTTC
CATTRTGRDYGYTF
>many|TRBD2|TRBJ2-2|TRBV12-3/TRBV12-4
TGTGCCAGCAGTTGGGGGGGCGGGGAGCTGTTTTTT
CASSWGGGELFF
>many|NA|TRBJ1-2|TRBV20-1
TGCAGTGCTAGTATTGGGAAAGGACTTAACTATGGCTACACCTTC
CSASIGKGLNYGYTF
>many|NA|TRBJ1-2|TRBV3-1
TGTGCCAGCAGCCAAGATCTCAGGGTGAATGGCTACACCTTC
CASSQDLRVNGYTF
>NA|NA|TRBJ1-5|TRBV20-1
TGCAGTGCTCCAGTGGCTGGCGGGCGTCGGCCCCAGCATTTT
CSAPVAGGRRPQHF
>many|NA|TRBJ1-2|TRBV27
TGTGCCAGCAGACCCGGCACAGGGTTAGTCTATGGCTACACCTTC
CASRPGTGLVYGYTF
>many|NA|TRBJ2-1|TRBV12-3/TRBV12-4
TGTGCCAGCAGTTTAGAGACTGGTTCCTACAATGAGCAGTTCTTC
CASSLETGSYNEQFF
>many|NA|TRBJ2-1|TRBV7-9
TGTGCCAGCAGCCCTGGGCAGGGAGATAATGAGCAGTTCTTC
CASSPGQGDNEQFF
>many|TRBD1|TRBJ2-3|TRBV30
TGTGCCTGGAGTAGAGGGGGCGGTGGAGATACGCAGTATTTT
CAWSRGGGGDTQYF
>many|NA|TRBJ1-3|TRBV7-2
TGTGCCAGCAGCATTGGTGTCTCTGGAAACACCATATATTTT
CASSIGVSGNTIYF
>many|TRBD1|TRBJ2-5|TRBV30
TGTGCCCTGAACCTGGACAGGGGAAGGCCGGAGACCCAGTACTTC
CALNLDRGRPETQYF
>many|NA|TRBJ1-2|TRBV10-3
TGTGCCATCAGTGAGGGGACCCTCGACGGAGCTAACTATGGCTACACCTTC
CAISEGTLDGANYGYTF
>NA|NA|TRBJ2-7|TRBV3-1
TGTGCCAGCACCCAAGACCGAAAGCGGAACTACGAGCAGTACTTC
CASTQDRKRNYEQYF
>many|TRBD1|TRBJ1-1|TRBV11-2
TGTGCCAGCAGCTGGACAGGGCCCGACACTGAAGCTTTCTTT
CASSWTGPDTEAFF